This T cell receptor beta chain originates from a study of T cells after yellow fever vaccination. TCRdb re-analysed the 5' RACE reads in MiXCR, keeping a single row per CDR3 protein. The repertoire holds 120,000 or so distinct CDR3 sequences, with over 8% as singletons. This clonotype was seen a handful of times. What it binds is not known. Findings and caveats of the study: Clones that expanded after primary vaccination mostly reappeared after the booster (96% CD4, 88% CD8).

Specimen: CD8+ T cells sorted from PBMCs, collected on the day of the yellow fever booster vaccination. The receptor comes from a man between 18 and 35 years old who received the YFV17D yellow fever vaccine.

CDR3 coding DNA: TGTGCCAGCAGCGGGGTTGGGACAGGGAACACCCAGGGCTACGAGCAGTACTTC. It yields the protein CASSGVGTGNTQGYEQYF. The rearrangement links TRBV7-9 to TRBJ2-7, with 9 bases identical to TRBD1. V lost 5 bases, J lost 3 bases, and 17 bases stayed unmatched. Per germline, CDR1 SEHNR and CDR2 FQNEAQ (reference sequence). The CDR3 sequence is 18 residues long.